This T cell receptor beta chain was recovered during a study of human T cells and chemical hapten exposure (dated by TCRdb to about 2021). Background on the whole study: For sensitization, 2% DPC in acetone was applied to a roughly 2 cm by roughly 2 cm area of upper inner arm skin. Patient blood was sampled pre-sensitization (week 0) and at 2, 6 and about 24 weeks after DPC sensitization. The mostly female patient cohort included alopecia areata with under or over 50% scalp involvement, alopecia totalis and alopecia universalis. Weekly therapeutic DPC doses were additionally applied to the scalp of patients throughout the approximately 25-week study period. This study followed changes in the peripheral blood TCR repertoire in vivo during primary and secondary sensitization of alopecia patients to the hapten diphenylcyclopropenone (DPC). For TCR sequencing, blood came from twenty-nine alopecia patients at anywhere from one to four time points (pre-sensitization, 2, 6 and 24 weeks). Patch testing was done on the upper back using Finn chambers containing 0.01% DPC, and results were scored after 6 days according to International Contact Dermatitis Research Group standards. Libraries were combined into a pool for sequencing, and differences in TCR yield between samples came mainly from small differences in library volumes within the pool.

The time point label, read with the paper, signifies: pre-sensitization, week 0. The treatment or condition tag for this specimen amounts to: therapeutic diphenylcyclopropenone sensitization with weekly scalp DPC. Blood at each patch-test visit was drawn before the patch test was applied. Patients were eligible if aged 18 to 70, diagnosed with alopecia and judged suitable for DPC therapy, and pregnant patients were excluded. Total RNA was extracted from unfractionated whole blood collected in Tempus Blood RNA tubes. V sheds 7 bases and J sheds 4 bases, leaving 16 bases between their ends. The germline V gene provides CDR1 MNHEY and CDR2 SVGAGI. Including cysteine and phenylalanine, the CDR3 has 14 amino acids. Solely the CDR3 DNA is kept, with 42 bases framed from the first base. This clonotype was found a few times. Its binding antigen is unknown. Per-base quality was not reported, and no clone a single base away is much larger than it.

Results and caveats for the whole study, not just this receptor: Expanded TCRs formed significantly more large CDR3 similarity clusters than pre-sensitization or healthy control sets, consistent with antigen-driven responses. After repeated subsampling, the strength of the expansion versus patch-test correlation and the threshold at which it became significant changed. A positive correlation was found between the number of PT1 expanded TCRs and patch test score, with significance reached at thresholds 8, 16 and 32 but not 4. All patients had alopecia, a presumed autoimmune disease, so their immune response might differ from that of healthy individuals. The number of TCRs above 1 in 1000 frequency did not change with DPC sensitization; there was no evidence of global repertoire structure alterations.

Libraries were constructed by RACE. Sequenced using a NextSeq 500. Library preparation attached unique molecular identifiers to individual cDNA molecules for quantitative, reproducible TCR counting. Each blood RNA sample was used to sequence both TCR alpha and TCR beta chains. As for the original processing: Samples had a median of approximately 96,000 TCRs, with a range from 23,224 to 690,600. V, J and CDR3 annotation of the TCR reads was carried out using the Decombinator software suite. Every sample was subsampled to the same number of TCRs (28,000) for the PS versus PT1 abundance plots. Expanded TCRs were defined as absent before sensitization and observed at least eight times at the 2-week time point. The public reads were run again by TCRdb, first through fastp at Q25 and then through MiXCR, and only productive beta chains were kept. A single entry per CDR3 protein holds the most common genes and DNA from its merged rows. The V and J calls reflect TCRdb's pipeline rather than the authors' work. This sample is represented by around 250,000 distinct CDR3 sequences; over 8% of them were singletons. The biggest ten clones account for 2% to 3% of the sample.

The specimen comprised whole blood, sampled in connection with sensitization to the hapten diphenylcyclopropenone (DPC). The clonotype comes from a woman aged 40 to 50 with alopecia areata. Some clones in this sample may be carry-over from other donors' samples. The sequence joins TRBV6-5 to TRBJ1-2; TRBD1 could be the D gene, as 5 bases match. The DNA sequence reads TGTGCCAGCAACCTGGGACCGCAGTCCTATGGCTACACCTTC. Its product reads: CASNLGPQSYGYTF.